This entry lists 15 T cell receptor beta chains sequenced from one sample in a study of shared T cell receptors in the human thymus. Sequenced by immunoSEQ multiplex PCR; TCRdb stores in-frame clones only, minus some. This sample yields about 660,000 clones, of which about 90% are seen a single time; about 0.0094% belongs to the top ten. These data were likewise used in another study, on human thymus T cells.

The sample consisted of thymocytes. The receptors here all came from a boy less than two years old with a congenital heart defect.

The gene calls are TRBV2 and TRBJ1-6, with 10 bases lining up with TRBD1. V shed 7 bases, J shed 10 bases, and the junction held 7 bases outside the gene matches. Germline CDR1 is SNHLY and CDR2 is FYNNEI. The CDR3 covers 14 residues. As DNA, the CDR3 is TGTGCCAGCACTCGGACAGGGGGGAGGTCACCCCTCCACTTT. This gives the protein CASTRTGGRSPLHF. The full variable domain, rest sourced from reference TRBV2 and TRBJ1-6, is EPEVTQTPSHQVTQMGQEVILRCVPISNHLYFYWYRQILGQKVEFLVSFYNNEISEKSEIFDDQFSVERPDGSNFTLKIRSTKLEDSAMYFCASTRTGGRSPLHFGNGTRLTVT.

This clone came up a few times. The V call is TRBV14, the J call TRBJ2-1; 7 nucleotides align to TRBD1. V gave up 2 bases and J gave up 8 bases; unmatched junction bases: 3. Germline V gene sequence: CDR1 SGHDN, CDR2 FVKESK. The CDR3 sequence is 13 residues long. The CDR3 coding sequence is TGTGCCAGCAGCCAAACAGGGGTGGATGAGCAGTTCTTC. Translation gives CASSQTGVDEQFF.

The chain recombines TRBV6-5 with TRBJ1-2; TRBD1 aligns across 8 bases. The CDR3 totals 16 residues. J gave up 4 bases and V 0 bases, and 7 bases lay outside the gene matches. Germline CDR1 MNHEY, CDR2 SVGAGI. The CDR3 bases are TGTGCCAGCAGTTACTCCCCCGGGACAGGAGTCTATGGCTACACCTTC. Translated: CASSYSPGTGVYGYTF.

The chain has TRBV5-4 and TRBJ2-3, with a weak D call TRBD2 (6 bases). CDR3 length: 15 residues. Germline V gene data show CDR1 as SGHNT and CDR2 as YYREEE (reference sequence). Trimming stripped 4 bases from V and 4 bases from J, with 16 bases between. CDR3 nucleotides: TGTGCCAGCAGCGGGGGGACTTTGAGCGCAGATACGCAGTATTTT. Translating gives CASSGGTLSADTQYF. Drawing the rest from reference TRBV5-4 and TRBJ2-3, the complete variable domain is ETGVTQSPTHLIKTRGQQVTLRCSSQSGHNTVSWYQQALGQGPQFIFQYYREEENGRGNFPPRFSGLQFPNYSSELNVNALELDDSALYLCASSGGTLSADTQYFGPGTRLTVL.

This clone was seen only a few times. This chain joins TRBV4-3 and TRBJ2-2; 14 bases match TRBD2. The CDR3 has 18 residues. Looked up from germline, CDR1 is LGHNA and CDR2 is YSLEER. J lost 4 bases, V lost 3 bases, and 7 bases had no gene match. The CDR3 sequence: CASSHGTSGGRVTGELFF. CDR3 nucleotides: TGCGCCAGCAGCCACGGGACTAGCGGGGGACGTGTCACCGGGGAGCTGTTTTTT.

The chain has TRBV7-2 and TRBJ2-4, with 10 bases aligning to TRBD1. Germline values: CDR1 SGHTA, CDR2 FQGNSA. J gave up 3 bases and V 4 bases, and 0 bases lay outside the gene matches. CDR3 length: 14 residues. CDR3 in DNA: TGTGCCAGCAGCTGGACAGGGGGCAAAAACATTCAGTACTTC. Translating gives CASSWTGGKNIQYF.

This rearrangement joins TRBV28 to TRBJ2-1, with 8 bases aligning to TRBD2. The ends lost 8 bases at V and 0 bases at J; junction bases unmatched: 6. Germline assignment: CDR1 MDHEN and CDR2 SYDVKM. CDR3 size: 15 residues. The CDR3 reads CASVGGVFSYNEQFF. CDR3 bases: TGTGCCAGCGTCGGGGGGGTCTTCTCCTACAATGAGCAGTTCTTC.

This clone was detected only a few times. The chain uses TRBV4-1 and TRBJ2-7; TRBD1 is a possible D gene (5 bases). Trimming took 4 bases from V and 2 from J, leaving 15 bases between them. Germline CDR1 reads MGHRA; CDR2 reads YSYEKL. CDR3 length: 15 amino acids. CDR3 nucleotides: TGCGCCAGCAGCCCAATACCCAGGGAAACCTACGAGCAGTACTTC. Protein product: CASSPIPRETYEQYF.

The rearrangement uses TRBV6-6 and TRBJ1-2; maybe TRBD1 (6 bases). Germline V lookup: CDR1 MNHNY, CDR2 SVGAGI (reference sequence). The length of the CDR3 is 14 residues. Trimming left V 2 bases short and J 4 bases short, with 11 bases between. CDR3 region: CASSYPGQIYGYTF. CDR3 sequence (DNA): TGTGCCAGCAGTTACCCAGGACAGATCTATGGCTACACCTTC.

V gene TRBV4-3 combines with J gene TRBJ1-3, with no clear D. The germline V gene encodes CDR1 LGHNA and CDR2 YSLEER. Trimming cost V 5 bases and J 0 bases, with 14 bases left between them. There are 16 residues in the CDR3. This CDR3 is CASSKQPPSSGNTIYF. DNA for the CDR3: TGCGCCAGCAGCAAACAGCCGCCCAGCTCTGGAAACACCATATATTTT.

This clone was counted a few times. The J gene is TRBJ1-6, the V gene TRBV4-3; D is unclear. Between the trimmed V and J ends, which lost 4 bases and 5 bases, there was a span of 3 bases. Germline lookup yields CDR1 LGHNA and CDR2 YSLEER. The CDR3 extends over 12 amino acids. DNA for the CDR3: TGCGCCAGCAGCCTCAATAATTCACCCCTCCACTTT. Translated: CASSLNNSPLHF.

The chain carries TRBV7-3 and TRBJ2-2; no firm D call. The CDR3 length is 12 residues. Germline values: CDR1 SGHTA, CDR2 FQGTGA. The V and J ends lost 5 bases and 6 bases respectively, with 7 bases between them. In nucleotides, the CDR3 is TGTGCCAGCAGCGTAAGCGCCGGGGAGCTGTTTTTT. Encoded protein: CASSVSAGELFF.

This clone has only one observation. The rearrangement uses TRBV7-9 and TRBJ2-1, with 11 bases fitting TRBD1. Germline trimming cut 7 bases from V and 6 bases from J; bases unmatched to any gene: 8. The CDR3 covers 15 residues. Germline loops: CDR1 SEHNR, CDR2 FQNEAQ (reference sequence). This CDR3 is CASTPEGQGGNEQFF. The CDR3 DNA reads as TGTGCCAGCACCCCAGAGGGACAGGGGGGCAATGAGCAGTTCTTC.

The CDR3 DNA reads as TGCGCCAGCAGCCCCACACCGGAGGGGGCTAGCGGGGGCTCCTACGAGCAGTACTTC. Protein product: CASSPTPEGASGGSYEQYF. The V gene is TRBV4-1, the J gene TRBJ2-7, with 10 bases matching TRBD2. After removal of 4 bases from V and 0 bases from J, the junction contained 15 bases not matched to a gene. CDR1 is MGHRA, CDR2 YSYEKL, per germline. The CDR3 extends over 19 amino acids.

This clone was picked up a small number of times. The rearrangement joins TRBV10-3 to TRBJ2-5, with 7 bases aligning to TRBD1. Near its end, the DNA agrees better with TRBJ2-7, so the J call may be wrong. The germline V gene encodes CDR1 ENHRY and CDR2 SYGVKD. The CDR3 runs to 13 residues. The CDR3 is CAISGRTGYEQYF. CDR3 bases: TGTGCCATCAGTGGACGGACAGGCTACGAGCAGTACTTC.